These 8 T cell receptor beta chains were all obtained from the same sample, sequenced in a study of shared clonotypes between healthy human individuals. Some clones are missing from TCRdb's copy, which holds only in-frame ones; the method was immunoSEQ multiplex PCR. The sample records fewer than 1.6 million clones, 98% being singletons. Sequenced input: naive CD4+ T cells sorted from blood. Subset: CD45RA+ positively selected. The receptors come from a man aged 25 to 40 in good health.

The chain links TRBV5-5 to TRBJ2-2; 10 nucleotides agree with TRBD2. Germline CDR1 is SGHKS and CDR2 is YYEKEE (reference sequence). This CDR3 has 19 residues. V trimming: 3 bases; J trimming: 0 bases; junction bases outside the gene matches: 11. CDR3 sequence: CASSYTAAGGIANTGELFF. DNA of the CDR3: TGTGCCAGCAGCTACACTGCAGCGGGAGGGATAGCGAACACCGGGGAGCTGTTTTTT.

The chain links TRBV9 to TRBJ1-4; D ambiguous. V was trimmed by 0 bases and J by 4 bases, leaving 13 bases between them. Per germline, CDR1 SGDLS and CDR2 YYNGEE. This CDR3 region has 16 residues. CDR3 residues: CASSVASGPHNEKLFF. The CDR3 coding sequence is TGTGCCAGCAGCGTAGCGTCCGGGCCCCATAATGAAAAACTGTTTTTT.

This chain uses TRBV5-1 with TRBJ2-7, with 9 bases matching TRBD1. The germline V gene has CDR1 SGHRS and CDR2 YFSETQ. The CDR3 is made up of 14 amino acids. Germline trimming cut 4 bases from V and 3 bases from J; bases unmatched to any gene: 5. The CDR3 nucleotides are TGCGCCAGCAGCCCGGGGGACAGGGTCTACGAGCAGTACTTC. Protein product: CASSPGDRVYEQYF.

Note on this clone: Additional DNA sequences in this sample encode the identical CDR3. CDR3 sequence reads: CASSVAGNYGYTF. The CDR3 DNA follows: TGTGCCAGCAGCGTCGCAGGGAACTATGGCTACACCTTC. The rearrangement uses TRBV9 and TRBJ1-2; D perhaps matches TRBD1 (5 bases). The CDR3 covers 13 residues. Germline V gives CDR1 SGDLS, CDR2 YYNGEE. The V gene lost 2 bases and the J gene lost 2 bases, with 7 bases spanning the gap. Using reference TRBV9 and TRBJ1-2 for the parts outside the CDR3, the full variable domain is DSGVTQTPKHLITATGQRVTLRCSPRSGDLSVYWYQQSLDQGLQFLIQYYNGEERAKGNILERFSAQQFPDLHSELNLSSLELGDSALYFCASSVAGNYGYTFGSGTRLTVV.

The J gene is TRBJ2-7, the V gene TRBV27; perhaps TRBD1 as D (6 bases). Germline V gene data show CDR1 as MNHEY and CDR2 as SMNVEV (reference sequence). Trimming cost V 0 bases and J 5 bases, with 17 bases left between them. The length of the CDR3 is 16 residues. CDR3 loop: CASSLSIGVGANEQYF. The CDR3 DNA follows: TGTGCCAGCAGTTTATCAATTGGTGTGGGGGCCAACGAGCAGTACTTC.

The rearrangement joins TRBV5-8 to TRBJ2-5; 11 bases agree with TRBD1. The CDR3 sequence is 16 residues long. CDR1 is SGHTS and CDR2 is YDEGEE in the germline V gene. V shed 1 base and J 4 bases; nucleotides not matched to a gene: 6. The CDR3 spells CASSLLGQGVGETQYF. CDR3 bases: TGTGCCAGCAGCTTGTTGGGACAGGGGGTTGGAGAGACCCAGTACTTC. Filled out from reference TRBV5-8 and TRBJ2-5, the complete variable domain reads EAGVTQSPTHLIKTRGQQATLRCSPISGHTSVYWYQQALGLGLQFLLWYDEGEERNRGNFPPRFSGRQFPNYSSELNVNALELEDSALYLCASSLLGQGVGETQYFGPGTRLLVL.

The rearrangement links TRBV19 to TRBJ2-7; 7 nucleotides line up with TRBD1. V was pared by 6 bases and J by 1 base, with 9 bases of the junction left unmatched. The CDR3 is 15 amino acids. Per germline, CDR1 LNHDA and CDR2 SQIVND (reference sequence). In DNA, the CDR3 is TGTGCCAGTAGCAGACGACAGGGCAGGTCCTACGAGCAGTACTTC. It translates to CASSRRQGRSYEQYF. The whole variable domain, remainder taken from reference TRBV19 and TRBJ2-7, is DGGITQSPKYLFRKEGQNVTLSCEQNLNHDAMYWYRQDPGQGLRLIYYSQIVNDFQKGDIAEGYSVSREKKESFPLTVTSAQKNPTAFYLCASSRRQGRSYEQYFGPGTRLTVT.

This chain connects TRBV29-1 to TRBJ2-7, with 8 bases that match TRBD1. The CDR3 sequence is 13 residues long. V lost 6 bases, J lost 3 bases, and 7 bases stayed unmatched. Germline V CDR1 and CDR2: SQVTM, ANQGSEA. The CDR3 region has the DNA TGCAGCGTCGGACAGGGACTCAACTACGAGCAGTACTTC. It translates to CSVGQGLNYEQYF.